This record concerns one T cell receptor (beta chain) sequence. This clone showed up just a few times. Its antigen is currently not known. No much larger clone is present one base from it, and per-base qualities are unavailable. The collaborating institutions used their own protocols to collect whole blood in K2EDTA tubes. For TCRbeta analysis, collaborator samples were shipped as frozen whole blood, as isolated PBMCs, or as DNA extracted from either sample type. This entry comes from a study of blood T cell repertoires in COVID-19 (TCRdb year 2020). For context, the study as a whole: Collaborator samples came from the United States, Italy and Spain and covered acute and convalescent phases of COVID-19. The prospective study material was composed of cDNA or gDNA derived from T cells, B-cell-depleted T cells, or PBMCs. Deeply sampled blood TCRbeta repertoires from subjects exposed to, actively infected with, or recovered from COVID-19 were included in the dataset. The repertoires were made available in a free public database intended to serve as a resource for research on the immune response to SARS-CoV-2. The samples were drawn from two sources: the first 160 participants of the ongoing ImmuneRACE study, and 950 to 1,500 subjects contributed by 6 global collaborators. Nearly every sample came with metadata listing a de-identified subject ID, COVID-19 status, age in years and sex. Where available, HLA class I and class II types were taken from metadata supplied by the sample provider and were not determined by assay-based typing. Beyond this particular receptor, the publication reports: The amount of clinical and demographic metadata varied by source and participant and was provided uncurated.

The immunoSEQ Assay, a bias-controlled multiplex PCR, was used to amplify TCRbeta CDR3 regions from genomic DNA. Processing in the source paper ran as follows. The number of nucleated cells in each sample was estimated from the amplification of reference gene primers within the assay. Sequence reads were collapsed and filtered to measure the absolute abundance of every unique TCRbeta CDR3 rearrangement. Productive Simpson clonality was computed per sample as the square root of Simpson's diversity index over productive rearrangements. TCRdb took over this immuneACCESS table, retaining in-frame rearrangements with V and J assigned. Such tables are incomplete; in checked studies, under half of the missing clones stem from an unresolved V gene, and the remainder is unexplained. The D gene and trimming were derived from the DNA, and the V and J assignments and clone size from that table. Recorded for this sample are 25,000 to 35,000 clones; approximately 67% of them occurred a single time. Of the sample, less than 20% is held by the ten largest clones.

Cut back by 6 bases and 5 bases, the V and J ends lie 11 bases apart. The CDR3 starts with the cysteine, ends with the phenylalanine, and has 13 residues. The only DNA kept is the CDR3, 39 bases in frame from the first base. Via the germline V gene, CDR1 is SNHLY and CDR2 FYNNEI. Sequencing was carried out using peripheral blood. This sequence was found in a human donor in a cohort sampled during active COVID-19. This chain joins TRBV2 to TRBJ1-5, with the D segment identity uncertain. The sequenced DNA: TGTGCCAGCAGCCACCGAGCGCATCAGCCCCAGCATTTT. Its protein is CASSHRAHQPQHF. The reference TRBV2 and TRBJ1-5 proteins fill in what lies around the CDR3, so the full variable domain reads EPEVTQTPSHQVTQMGQEVILRCVPISNHLYFYWYRQILGQKVEFLVSFYNNEISEKSEIFDDQFSVERPDGSNFTLKIRSTKLEDSAMYFCASSHRAHQPQHFGDGTRLSIL.